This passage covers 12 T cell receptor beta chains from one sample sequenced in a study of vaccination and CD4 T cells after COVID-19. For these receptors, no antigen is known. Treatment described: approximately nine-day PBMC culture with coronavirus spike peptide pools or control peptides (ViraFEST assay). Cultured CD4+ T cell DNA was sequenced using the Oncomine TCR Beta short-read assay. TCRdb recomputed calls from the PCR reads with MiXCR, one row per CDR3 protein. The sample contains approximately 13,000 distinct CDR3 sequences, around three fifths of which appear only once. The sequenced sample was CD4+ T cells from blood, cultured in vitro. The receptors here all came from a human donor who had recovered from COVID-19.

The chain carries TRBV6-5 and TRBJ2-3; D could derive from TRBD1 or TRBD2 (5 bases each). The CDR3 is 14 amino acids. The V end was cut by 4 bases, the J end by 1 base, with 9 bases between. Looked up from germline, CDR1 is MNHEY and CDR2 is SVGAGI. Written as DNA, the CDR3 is TGTGCCAGCAGTTGGGGGATAGGCACAGATACGCAGTATTTT. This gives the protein CASSWGIGTDTQYF.

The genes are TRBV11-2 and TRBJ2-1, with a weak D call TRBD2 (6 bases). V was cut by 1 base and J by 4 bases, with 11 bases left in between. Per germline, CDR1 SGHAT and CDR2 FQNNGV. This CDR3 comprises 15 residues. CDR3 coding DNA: TGTGCCAGCAGCTTAGGCAACGGGAGATACAATGAGCAGTTCTTC. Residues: CASSLGNGRYNEQFF.

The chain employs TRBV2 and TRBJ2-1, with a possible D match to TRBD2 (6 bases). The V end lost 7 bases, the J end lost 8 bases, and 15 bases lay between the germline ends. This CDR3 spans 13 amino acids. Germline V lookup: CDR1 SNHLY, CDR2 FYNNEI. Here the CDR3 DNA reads TGTGCCAGCACTCGGACTACCCTCGATGAGCAGTTCTTC. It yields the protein CASTRTTLDEQFF.

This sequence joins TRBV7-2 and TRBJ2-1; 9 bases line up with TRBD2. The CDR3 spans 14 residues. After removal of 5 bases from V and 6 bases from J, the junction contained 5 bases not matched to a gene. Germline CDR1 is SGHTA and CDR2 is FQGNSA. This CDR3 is CASSVKTSGNEQFF. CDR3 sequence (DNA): TGTGCCAGCAGCGTAAAGACTAGCGGCAATGAGCAGTTCTTC.

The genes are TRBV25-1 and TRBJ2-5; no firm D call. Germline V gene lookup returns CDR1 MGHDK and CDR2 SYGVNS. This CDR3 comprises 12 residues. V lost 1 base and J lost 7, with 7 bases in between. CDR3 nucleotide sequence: TGTGCCAGCAGTGAATGGTTGGGGACCCAGTACTTC. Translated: CASSEWLGTQYF.

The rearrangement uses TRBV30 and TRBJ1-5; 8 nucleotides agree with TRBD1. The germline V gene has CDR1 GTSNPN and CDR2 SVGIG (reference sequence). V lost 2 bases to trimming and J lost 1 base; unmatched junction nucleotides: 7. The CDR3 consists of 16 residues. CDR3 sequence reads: CAWSSGTGGSNQPQHF. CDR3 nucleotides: TGTGCCTGGAGTTCCGGGACAGGAGGAAGCAATCAGCCCCAGCATTTT.

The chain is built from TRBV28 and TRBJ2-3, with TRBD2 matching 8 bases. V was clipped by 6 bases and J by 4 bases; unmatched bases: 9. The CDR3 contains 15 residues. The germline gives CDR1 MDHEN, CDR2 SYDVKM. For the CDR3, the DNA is TGTGCCAGCAGCCCCTCGGGGGGGACGGCAGATACGCAGTATTTT. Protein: CASSPSGGTADTQYF.

This CDR3 is CASSVEGQRAAYNEQFF. Here the CDR3 DNA reads TGTGCCAGCAGTGTGGAGGGACAACGGGCCGCCTACAATGAGCAGTTCTTC. V is TRBV2 and J is TRBJ2-1; D possibly uses TRBD1 or TRBD2 (6 bases each). The V gene's germline CDR1 is SNHLY and CDR2 FYNNEI. This CDR3 spans 17 amino acids. Deletions cut 4 bases from V and 2 bases from J, with 18 bases between.

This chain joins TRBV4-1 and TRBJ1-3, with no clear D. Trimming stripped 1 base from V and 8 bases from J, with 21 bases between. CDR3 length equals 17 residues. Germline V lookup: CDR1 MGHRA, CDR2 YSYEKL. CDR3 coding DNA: TGCGCCAGCAGCCAAGCGCCGTACCGGAGAGAGCGAGACACCATATATTTT. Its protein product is CASSQAPYRRERDTIYF.

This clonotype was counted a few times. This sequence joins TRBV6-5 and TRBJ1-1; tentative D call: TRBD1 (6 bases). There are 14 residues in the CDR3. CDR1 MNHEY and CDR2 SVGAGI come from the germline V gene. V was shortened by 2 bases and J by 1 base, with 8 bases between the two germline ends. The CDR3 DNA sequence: TGTGCCAGCAGTTACAGCAGGGGGAACACTGAAGCTTTCTTT. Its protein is CASSYSRGNTEAFF.

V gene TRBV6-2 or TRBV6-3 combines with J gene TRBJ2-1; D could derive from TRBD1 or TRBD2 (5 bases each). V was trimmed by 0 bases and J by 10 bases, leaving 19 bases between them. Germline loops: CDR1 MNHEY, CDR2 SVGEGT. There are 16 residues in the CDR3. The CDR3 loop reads CASSYSARIGTNEQFF. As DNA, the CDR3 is TGTGCCAGCAGTTACTCAGCCCGTATCGGGACCAACGAGCAGTTCTTC.

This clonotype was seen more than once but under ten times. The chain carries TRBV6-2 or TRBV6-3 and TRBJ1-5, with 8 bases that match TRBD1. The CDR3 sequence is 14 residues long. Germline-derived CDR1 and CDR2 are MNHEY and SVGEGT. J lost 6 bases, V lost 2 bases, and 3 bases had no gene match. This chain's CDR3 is CASSYAGGVQPQHF. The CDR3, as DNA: TGTGCCAGCAGTTACGCAGGGGGCGTTCAGCCCCAGCATTTT.